This T cell receptor beta chain was sequenced during a study of blood T cell repertoires in COVID-19. TCRdb keeps only in-frame clones here, not all; method: immunoSEQ multiplex PCR. The data hold approximately 190,000 clones, with about four fifths observed a single time. Participants were aged 18 to 89 years from 20 to 30 US areas. A PCR-confirmed or clinician-diagnosed COVID-19 case had contacted exposed participants within 2 weeks of entry. The ends lost 1 base at V and 2 bases at J; junction bases unmatched: 4. The germline CDR1 and CDR2 sequences are SEHNR and FQNEAQ (reference sequence). The CDR3 covers 15 residues.

V usage is TRBV7-9 and J usage is TRBJ1-2, with TRBD1 matching 7 bases. The receptor comes from a young woman who had been exposed to COVID-19. The sample comprised PBMCs or T cells enriched from blood (not recorded which). CDR3: CASSLVSTGNYGYTF. Here the CDR3 DNA reads TGTGCCAGCAGCTTAGTCTCGACAGGGAACTATGGCTACACCTTC.